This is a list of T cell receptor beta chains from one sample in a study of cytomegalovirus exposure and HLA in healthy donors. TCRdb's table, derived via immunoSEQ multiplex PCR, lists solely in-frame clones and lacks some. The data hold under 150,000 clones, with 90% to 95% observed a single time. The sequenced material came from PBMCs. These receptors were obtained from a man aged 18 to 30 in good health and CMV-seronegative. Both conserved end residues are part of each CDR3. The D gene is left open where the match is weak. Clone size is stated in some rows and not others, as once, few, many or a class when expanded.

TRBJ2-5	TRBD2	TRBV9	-	TGTGCCAGCAGCGTAGGTAGCGGGAGGGCAGAGACCCAGTACTTC	CASSVGSGRAETQYF
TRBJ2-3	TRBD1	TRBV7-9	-	TGTGCCAGCAGCTCCCGGGACAGGGTGTATTTT	CASSSRDRVYF
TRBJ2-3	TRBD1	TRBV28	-	TGTGCCAGTTTGACAGGGCAACGGACAGATACGCAGTATTTT	CASLTGQRTDTQYF
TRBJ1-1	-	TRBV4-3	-	TGCGCCAGCAGCCATGACAGGACGGACGAAGCTTTCTTT	CASSHDRTDEAFF
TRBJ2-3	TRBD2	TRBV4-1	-	TGCGCCAGCAGCTCCCTTGGAGCTAGCGGGATCGCAGATACGCAGTATTTT	CASSSLGASGIADTQYF
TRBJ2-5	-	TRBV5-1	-	TGCGCCAGCAGCTGGCTGGGCGCGTCCCAAGAGACCCAGTACTTC	CASSWLGASQETQYF
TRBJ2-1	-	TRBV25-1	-	TGTGCCAGCAGTGAGCGAGCGTACAATGAGCAGTTCTTC	CASSERAYNEQFF
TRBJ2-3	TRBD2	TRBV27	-	TGTGCCAGCAGTTTTCTAGCGGAGGGCACAGATACGCAGTATTTT	CASSFLAEGTDTQYF
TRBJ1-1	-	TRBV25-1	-	TGTGCCAGCAGTGCCGGTTTGACTGAAGCTTTCTTT	CASSAGLTEAFF
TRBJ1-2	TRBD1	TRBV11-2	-	TGTGCCAGCAGCTTGGCAGTGCGAGGTGGGACAGCCTATGGCTACACCTTC	CASSLAVRGGTAYGYTF
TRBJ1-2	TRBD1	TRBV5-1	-	TGCGCCAGCAGCTTGCCCCCAGGGGGCGAGGACTATGGCTACACCTTC	CASSLPPGGEDYGYTF
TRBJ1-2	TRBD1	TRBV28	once	TGTGCCAGCAGGTGGGGGACAGTTAGTGGCTACACCTTC	CASRWGTVSGYTF
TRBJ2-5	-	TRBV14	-	TGTGCCAGCAGCCAAGGGTTGGCTTTCAGGGAGACCCAGTACTTC	CASSQGLAFRETQYF
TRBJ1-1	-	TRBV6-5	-	TGTGCCAGCAGTTACTCGCCAGACAGGAAATTTGAAGCTTTCTTT	CASSYSPDRKFEAFF
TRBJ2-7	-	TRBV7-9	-	TGTGCCAGCAGCTCGCAGGGCCACGAGCAGTACTTC	CASSSQGHEQYF
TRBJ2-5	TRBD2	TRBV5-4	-	TGTGCCAGCAGTACCCCCTTTGGTAGCGGGAGGGATCAAGAGACCCAGTACTTC	CASSTPFGSGRDQETQYF
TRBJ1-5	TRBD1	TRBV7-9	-	TGTGCCAGCAGCTTGGGGGTAGACAGGGACAATCAGCCCCAGCATTTT	CASSLGVDRDNQPQHF
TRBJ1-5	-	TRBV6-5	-	TGTGCCAGCAGTTACTCGGGACACAACAATCAGCCCCAGCATTTT	CASSYSGHNNQPQHF
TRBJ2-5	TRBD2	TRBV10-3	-	TGTGCCATCAGTGTATCTATCCCCCCGACTAGCGGGAGGGCCGGGGAGACCCAGTACTTC	CAISVSIPPTSGRAGETQYF
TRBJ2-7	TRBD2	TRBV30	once	TGTGCCGGGACTAGTGGTAGCGAGCAGTACTTC	CAGTSGSEQYF
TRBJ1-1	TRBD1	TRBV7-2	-	TGTGCCAGCAGCTCTCGGACAGGGGGGAACACTGAAGCTTTCTTT	CASSSRTGGNTEAFF
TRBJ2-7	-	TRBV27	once	TGTGCCAGCAGTTTAGGTGGACAGCCCCCATACGAGCAGTACTTC	CASSLGGQPPYEQYF
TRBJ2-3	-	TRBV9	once	TGTGCCAGCAGCGTAAGTTGGGGAGGAGGGACTAGCACAGATACGCAGTATTTT	CASSVSWGGGTSTDTQYF
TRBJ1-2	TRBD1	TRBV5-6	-	TGTGCCAGCAGCCCGACAGGGGGCGGCTATGGCTACACCTTC	CASSPTGGGYGYTF
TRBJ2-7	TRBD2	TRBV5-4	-	TGTGCCAGCAGCTCTCCGGGACTAGCGGGCCTGGGGGCCTACGAGCAGTACTTC	CASSSPGLAGLGAYEQYF
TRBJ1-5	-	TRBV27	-	TGTGCCAGCAGGAAGGGGAGCAATCAGCCCCAGCATTTT	CASRKGSNQPQHF
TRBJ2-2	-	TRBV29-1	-	TGCAGCGCGCCCCGCCCGGAGGGGAACACCGGGGAGCTGTTTTTT	CSAPRPEGNTGELFF
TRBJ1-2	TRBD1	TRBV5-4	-	TGTGCCAGCAGCTTGAAGACAGGGAACTATGGCTACACCTTC	CASSLKTGNYGYTF
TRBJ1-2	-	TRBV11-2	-	TGTGCCAGCAGTTTCGACAGCTATGGCTACACCTTC	CASSFDSYGYTF
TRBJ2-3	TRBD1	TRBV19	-	TGTGCCAGTAGCCTACCTCCGGGACAGGGAACAGATACGCAGTATTTT	CASSLPPGQGTDTQYF
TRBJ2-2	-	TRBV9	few	TGTGCCAGCAGGGCGGGATCCGGGGAGCTGTTTTTT	CASRAGSGELFF
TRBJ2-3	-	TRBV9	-	TGTGCCAGCAGCCCCTGGGGGGGGCCTAGCACAGATACGCAGTATTTT	CASSPWGGPSTDTQYF
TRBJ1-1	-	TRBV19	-	TGTGCCAGTAGTATTCGGGGGGCTGAAGCTTTCTTT	CASSIRGAEAFF
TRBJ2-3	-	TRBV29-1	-	TGCAGCGTTGATCCAGGGCAAGATACGCAGTATTTT	CSVDPGQDTQYF
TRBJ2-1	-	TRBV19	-	TGTGCCAGTAGTATAATCCTCAGGGGCGAGCAGTTCTTC	CASSIILRGEQFF
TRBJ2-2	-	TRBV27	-	TGTGCCAGCAGTTCGAGGCACACCGGGGAGCTGTTTTTT	CASSSRHTGELFF
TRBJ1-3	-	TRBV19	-	TGTGCCAGTAGAGTTATGAGCTCTGGAAACACCATATATTTT	CASRVMSSGNTIYF
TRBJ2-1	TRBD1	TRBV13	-	TGTGCCAGCAGCTTATTCGGTAGGGGGCCCTACAATGAGCAGTTCTTC	CASSLFGRGPYNEQFF
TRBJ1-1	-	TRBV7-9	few	TGTGCCAGCAGCTCCAACAATAGACTGCTGAACACTGAAGCTTTCTTT	CASSSNNRLLNTEAFF
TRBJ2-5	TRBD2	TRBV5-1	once	TGCGCCAGCAGTCAAGCGGGGGGGCTCGAGACCCAGTACTTC	CASSQAGGLETQYF
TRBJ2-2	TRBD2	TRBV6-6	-	TGTGCCAGCAGTTACTTTCTCGGGGGGGCCGGGGAGCTGTTTTTT	CASSYFLGGAGELFF
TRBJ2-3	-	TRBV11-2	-	TGTGCCAGCAGCTTGAGTGGAGATACGCAGTATTTT	CASSLSGDTQYF
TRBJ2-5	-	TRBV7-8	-	TGTGCCAGCAGGCGGGGTGCCCAAGAGACCCAGTACTTC	CASRRGAQETQYF
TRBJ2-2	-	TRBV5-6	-	TGTGCCAGCAGCTTGGGATGGACTCAAAGCGATTACACCGGGGAGCTGTTTTTT	CASSLGWTQSDYTGELFF
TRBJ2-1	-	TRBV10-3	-	TGTGCCATCAGTGAGTCCGGGCGGAGGTCCTACAATGAGCAGTTCTTC	CAISESGRRSYNEQFF
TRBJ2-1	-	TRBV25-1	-	TGTGCCAGCAGTGAAACAGGGAGCTCCTACAATGAGCAGTTCTTC	CASSETGSSYNEQFF
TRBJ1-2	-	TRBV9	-	TGTGCCAGCAGCCCCGCGGGGGGAAACTATGGCTACACCTTC	CASSPAGGNYGYTF
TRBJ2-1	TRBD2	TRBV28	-	TGTGCCAGCAGTTACCCCTCCGGCAGCGGGACCTCCTACAATGAGCAGTTCTTC	CASSYPSGSGTSYNEQFF
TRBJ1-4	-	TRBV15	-	TGTGCCACCGGGGGCAGTAAGGCAACTAATGAAAAACTGTTTTTT	CATGGSKATNEKLFF
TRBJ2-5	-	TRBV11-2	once	TGTGCCAGCAGCCCACTGGGGGCCCCCCAAGAGACCCAGTACTTC	CASSPLGAPQETQYF
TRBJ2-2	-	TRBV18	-	TGTGCCAGCTCACGCCCCAGGGGCGCTTTGAACACCGGGGAGCTGTTTTTT	CASSRPRGALNTGELFF
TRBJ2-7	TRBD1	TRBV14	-	TGTGCCAGCAGCCCCCTTCGGGGGACAGGGACCTACGAGCAGTACTTC	CASSPLRGTGTYEQYF
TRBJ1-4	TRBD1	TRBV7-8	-	TGTGCCAGCAGCTTACGGGACAGGGGTATCGGTGAAAAACTGTTTTTT	CASSLRDRGIGEKLFF
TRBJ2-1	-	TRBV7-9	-	TGTGCCAGCAGCCCCTCGAGCGATTACTACAATGAGCAGTTCTTC	CASSPSSDYYNEQFF
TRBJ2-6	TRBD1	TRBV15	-	TGTGCCACCAGCAGGGGACAGGCAAACTCTGGGGCCAACGTCCTGACTTTC	CATSRGQANSGANVLTF
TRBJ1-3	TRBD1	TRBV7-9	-	TGTGCCAGCAGCTATACAGGGGATGGAAACACCATATATTTT	CASSYTGDGNTIYF
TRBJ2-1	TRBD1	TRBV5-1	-	TGCGCCAGCAGCTTGAGGGGGCCTGAGCAGTTCTTC	CASSLRGPEQFF
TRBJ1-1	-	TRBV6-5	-	TGTGCCAGCAGCAAACAGGTGAACACTGAAGCTTTCTTT	CASSKQVNTEAFF
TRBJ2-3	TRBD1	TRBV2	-	TGTGCCAGCAGCGGACAGGGGCGCACAGATACGCAGTATTTT	CASSGQGRTDTQYF